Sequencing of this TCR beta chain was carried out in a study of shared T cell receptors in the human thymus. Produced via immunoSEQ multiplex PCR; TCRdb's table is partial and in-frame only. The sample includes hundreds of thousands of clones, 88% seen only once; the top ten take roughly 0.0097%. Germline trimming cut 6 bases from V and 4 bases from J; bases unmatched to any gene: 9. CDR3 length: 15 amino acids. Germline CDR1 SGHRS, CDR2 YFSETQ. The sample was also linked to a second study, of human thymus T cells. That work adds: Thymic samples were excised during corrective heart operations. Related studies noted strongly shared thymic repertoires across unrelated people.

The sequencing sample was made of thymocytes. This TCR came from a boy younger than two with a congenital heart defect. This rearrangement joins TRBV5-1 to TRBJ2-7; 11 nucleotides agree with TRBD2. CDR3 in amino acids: CASTGASSGGYEQYF. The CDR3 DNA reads TGCGCCAGCACTGGGGCGTCTAGCGGGGGGTACGAGCAGTACTTC.